The TCR beta chain described here comes from a study of CD8 T cells in Susac syndrome. After extraction with the RNeasy kit, roughly 0.5 to 1 ug of the RNA was reverse transcribed using random hexamers. TCR beta CDR3 was amplified by immunoSEQ covering 54 Vbeta and 13 Jbeta. TCRdb fed the immunoSEQ multiplex PCR reads into MiXCR, producing one record per CDR3 protein. This table has approximately 260,000 distinct CDR3 sequences, roughly 95% appearing once. This CDR3 is 15 amino acids long. V lost 5 bases and J lost 7; bases outside the gene matches: 7. Source material: CD4+ T cells from PBMCs. V is TRBV12-3 or TRBV12-4 and J is TRBJ2-1; 11 nucleotides agree with TRBD1. The clonotype comes from a human donor with Susac syndrome. In DNA form, the CDR3 reads TGTGCCAGCAGTACAGGGACAGGGGGAAGAAATGAGCAGTTCTTC. Its protein product is CASSTGTGGRNEQFF.